One TCR beta chain is described in this entry. Its antigen is unidentified. Germline and junction disagree at one end, which may indicate a read error. The data are from a study of human T cells and chemical hapten exposure. Study-level findings and limits: PT1 expanded TCR counts and patch test score correlated positively.

Germline V CDR1 and CDR2: SGHDN, FVKESK. There are 12 residues in the CDR3. The time point denotes: patch test 3, about 24 weeks after DPC sensitization. The treatment: therapeutic diphenylcyclopropenone sensitization with weekly scalp DPC. Prior to each patch test being applied, blood was drawn. Alopecia patients deemed DPC-suitable, aged 18 to 70, excluding pregnancy. One entry per CDR3 protein, called by TCRdb with MiXCR from the RACE reads. The sample lists roughly 130,000 distinct CDR3 sequences; 10% to 12% were seen once. Source: whole blood, taken in connection with sensitization to the hapten diphenylcyclopropenone (DPC). The receptor's source is a woman in her forties or fifties with alopecia areata. Some clones in this sample may be carry-over from other donors' samples. This chain links TRBV14 with TRBJ2-1; D gene ambiguous. CDR3 coding DNA: TGTGCCAGCAGCCCCCCAGCCGATGAGCTGTTCTTC. Translation gives CASSPPADELFF. Looking up the rest from reference TRBV14 and TRBJ2-1 gives the full variable domain: EAGVTQFPSHSVIEKGQTVTLRCDPISGHDNLYWYRRVMGKEIKFLLHFVKESKQDESGMPNNRFLAERTGGTYSTLKVQPAELEDSGVYFCASSPPADELFFGPGTRLTVL.